This T cell receptor (beta chain) was sequenced for a study of T cell repertoires in ileal Crohn's disease. Study details: Postoperative therapy was given to about half: 10 to 12 thiopurines, around 18 anti-TNF agents. General study points: Compared with CD4 T cells, sorted CD8 cells carried more expanded clones.

TCRB immunosequencing input was five hundred nanograms of biopsy DNA per sample. Sequencing was performed with immunoSEQ multiplex PCR; in TCRdb, only in-frame clones are kept and a portion is missing. The repertoire holds roughly 16,000 clones, with 85% to 95% as singletons. This clone was counted once. Its target is not known. Eligibility required adulthood, ileal or ileocolonic Crohn's disease and indicated ileocolonic resection. The CDR3 has 15 amino acids. Germline V gene data show CDR1 as WNHNN and CDR2 as SYGVQD (reference sequence). The ends lost 4 bases at V and 6 bases at J; junction bases unmatched: 9.

This clonotype was obtained from an adult with Crohn's disease. The chain carries TRBV10-1 and TRBJ2-3; 8 bases agree with TRBD2. The sequenced sample consisted of ileal tissue. As DNA, the CDR3 is TGCGCCAGCAGTGTAGCGGGGACGAAGGGGGATACGCAGTATTTT. Translating it yields CASSVAGTKGDTQYF.